These 7 T cell receptor beta chains originate from one sample sequenced in a study of prognosis after radiotherapy for stage I lung cancer listed by TCRdb under 2021. Sequencing was performed on an Illumina HiSeq 3000. The TCR beta CDR3 region was amplified from genomic DNA by two rounds of multiplex PCR. The first PCR round used primers specific to each TRBV and TRBJ gene, and the primer sequences were filed in Chinese patent CN105087789A. The raw public reads went through TCRdb reprocessing: fastp at Q25, MiXCR clone calling, in-frame beta chains kept. All rows with the same CDR3 protein become a single entry with the most common DNA and genes. The sample records fewer than 40,000 distinct CDR3 sequences, 32% of which are singletons. The ten largest make up 27% of the sample. The specimen comprised PBMCs, sampled before or after stereotactic body radiation therapy (not recorded which). The receptors originated from a donor of 50 years or more with non-small cell lung cancer.

This clonotype has a count of ten or more. The CDR3 nucleotides read TGTGCCAGCAGCCAAACAAGCGGGGGGAGAAACACAGATACGCAGTATTTT. It specifies CASSQTSGGRNTDTQYF. The J gene is TRBJ2-3, the V gene TRBV4-2, with 9 bases identical to TRBD2. The CDR3 length is 17 residues. The germline CDR1 and CDR2 sequences are LGHNA and YNFKEQ. Trimming at V came to 2 bases and at J to 2 bases, leaving 8 bases not matched to a gene.

Many counts were recorded for this clonotype. CDR3 nucleotides: TGTGCCAGCAGTGACAGGGGCCCAAATCAGCCCCAGCATTTT. As protein: CASSDRGPNQPQHF. The V gene is TRBV6-4, the J gene TRBJ1-5, with D tentatively TRBD1 (5 bases). The CDR3 consists of 14 residues. V lost 2 bases to trimming and J lost 4 bases, with 9 bases between them. Germline V gene sequence: CDR1 MRHNA, CDR2 SNTAGT.

The table lists this clonotype with many counts. The chain is built from TRBV19 and TRBJ2-2; D perhaps matches TRBD1 (6 bases). Trimming cost V 8 bases and J 5 bases, with 12 bases left between them. The CDR3 consists of 13 residues. Germline assignment: CDR1 LNHDA and CDR2 SQIVND (reference sequence). The CDR3 sequence is CASHRGTTGELFF. CDR3 sequence (DNA): TGTGCCAGTCATAGGGGGACAACCGGGGAGCTGTTTTTT.

The chain recombines TRBV29-1 with TRBJ1-1; D gene uncertain. V lost 4 bases to trimming and J lost 1 base, with 7 bases between them. The germline V gene encodes CDR1 SQVTM and CDR2 ANQGSEA. This CDR3 contains 12 residues. The CDR3 DNA reads TGCAGCGTTGTACCCGGGAACACTGAAGCTTTCTTT. This codes for CSVVPGNTEAFF. Using reference TRBV29-1 and TRBJ1-1 for the parts outside the CDR3, the full variable domain is SAVISQKPSRDICQRGTSLTIQCQVDSQVTMMFWYRQQPGQSLTLIATANQGSEATYESGFVIDKFPISRPNLTFSTLTVSNMSPEDSSIYLCSVVPGNTEAFFGQGTRLTVV.

The CDR3 coding sequence is TGTGCCAGCAGAGCCCCCACTAGCGGCGGAGAGACCCAGTACTTC. Residues: CASRAPTSGGETQYF. The rearrangement joins TRBV6-2 or TRBV6-3 to TRBJ2-5, with 8 bases that match TRBD2. V was clipped by 6 bases and J by 4 bases; unmatched bases: 10. The CDR3 length is 15 residues. Germline CDR1 is MNHEY and CDR2 is SVGEGT.

Of note for this clonotype: This sequence is one base from a far larger clone and is likely a read error. The chain is built from TRBV6-5 and TRBJ1-3; D gene uncertain. There are 12 residues in the CDR3. Per the germline V gene, CDR1 is MNHEY and CDR2 is SVGAGI. CDR3 coding DNA: TGTGCCATCAGTAACCCTGGAAACACCATATATTTT. This sequence encodes CAISNPGNTIYF.

This clonotype was found many times. The CDR3: CASSPLRASYNEQFF. In DNA, the CDR3 is TGTGCCAGCAGCCCTCTGCGGGCCTCCTACAATGAGCAGTTCTTC. The V and J genes are TRBV7-8 and TRBJ2-1, with a tentative D call TRBD2 (5 bases). Germline CDR1 is SGHVS and CDR2 is FQNEAQ. Trimming took off 5 bases at V and 0 bases at J, with 11 bases between the two ends. The CDR3 consists of 15 residues.